The T cell receptor beta chain under discussion was sequenced for a study of OX40 agonist ivuxolimab in advanced cancers. Libraries were prepared by immunoSEQ multiplex PCR; TCRdb keeps only in-frame clonotypes and omits some of them. The sample shows roughly 74,000 clones, 94% of them seen only once. In this sample, this clone turned up a few times. V was clipped by 3 bases and J by 2 bases, with 18 bases between them. The length of the CDR3 is 17 residues. Germline V CDR1 and CDR2: SGDLS, YYNGEE. This sample comprised CD4+ or CD8+ T cells sorted from blood, obtained in a trial of the OX40 agonist ivuxolimab. The source is an adult with an advanced solid tumor such as melanoma, head and neck, liver or kidney cancer. J is TRBJ2-1 and V is TRBV9, with a tentative D call TRBD2 (6 bases). CDR3 nucleotide sequence: TGTGCCAGCAGCGCTTACCCCCGGGACTCCGCCTACAATGAGCAGTTCTTC. This gives the protein CASSAYPRDSAYNEQFF.